This TCR beta chain is drawn from a study of cytomegalovirus exposure and HLA in healthy donors. Study context: HLA-typed donors were the source of about 85 million unique TCRs, which an early data release held. In terms of ancestry, the Caucasian-associated cluster contained 80% to 90% of the roughly 400 genotyped donors. Regarding the study as a whole: Analysis was performed later, and it showed HLA-associated TCR beta chains to be more clonally expanded than equally common others.

PCR employed 60 Vbeta and 13 Jbeta primers. Original processing notes: The authors later counted around 80 million unique TCR beta chains, roughly 10 million of them shared. Profiling relied on immunoSEQ multiplex PCR, and the TCRdb table lists in-frame clones only, not all of them. D and trimming come from the DNA, and the V and J calls and clone size come from that table. The data contain some 45,000 clones, around half of them seen just once; the ten biggest clones take up around 10%. The germline CDR1 and CDR2 sequences are SQVTM and ANQGSEA. CDR3 length equals 12 residues. The germline V and J ends were trimmed by 5 bases and 6 bases, with 13 bases remaining between them. As regards this clone: What it binds is unknown.

Sequencing was done on a sample of PBMCs. The source is a human donor in good health. The chain carries TRBV29-1 and TRBJ1-2; TRBD1 might be the D (6 bases). CDR3 region: CSVPRTANGYTF. The CDR3 bases are TGCAGCGTTCCCAGGACAGCCAATGGCTACACCTTC.